Following are 20 T cell receptor beta chains from one sample sequenced in a study of blood T cell repertoires in COVID-19. Assay: immunoSEQ multiplex PCR; the TCRdb copy retains only in-frame clones and omits some. The sample has about 180,000 clones; 82% are singletons. The sequencing input was peripheral blood. The receptors were sampled from a woman between 65 and 79 years old with acute or convalescent COVID-19.

This chain connects TRBV7-2 to TRBJ1-3; D not resolved. The ends were cut back, 7 bases at V and 4 bases at J, with 11 bases in the middle. The CDR3 is 13 residues long. Germline CDR1 reads SGHTA; CDR2 reads FQGNSA. This chain's CDR3 is CASTLSGGNTIYF. DNA of the CDR3: TGTGCCAGCACCCTAAGCGGAGGAAACACCATATATTTT.

The chain is built from TRBV3-1 (or the pseudogene TRBV3-2) and TRBJ2-7; 8 bases align to TRBD2. Looked up from germline, CDR1 is LGHDT and CDR2 is YNNKEL (reference sequence). The CDR3 is 16 residues long. After removal of 4 bases from V and 5 bases from J, the junction contained 13 bases not matched to a gene. CDR3 DNA: TGTGCCAGCAGCCGGGGTATCAGCGGGAGCGGGAACGAGCAGTACTTC. Translating it yields CASSRGISGSGNEQYF.

This clone was counted between two and nine times. The chain couples TRBV19 to TRBJ2-7; possible D gene TRBD2, 7 bases. The CDR3 has 13 residues. The germline V gene encodes CDR1 LNHDA and CDR2 SQIVND (reference sequence). The V end lost 5 bases, the J end lost 7 bases, and 15 bases lay between the germline ends. The CDR3 region is CASSASGRGEQYF. The CDR3 DNA follows: TGTGCCAGTAGTGCATCAGGGAGGGGGGAGCAGTACTTC.

The V and J genes are TRBV14 and TRBJ2-6; TRBD1 matches 9 bases. V shed 3 bases and J 4 bases; nucleotides not matched to a gene: 7. Germline V CDR1 and CDR2: SGHDN, FVKESK. This CDR3 region has 17 residues. In DNA, the CDR3 is TGTGCCAGCAGCCACCGGACAGGGGATTACGGGGCCAACGTCCTGACTTTC. Translation: CASSHRTGDYGANVLTF.

The chain has TRBV4-3 and TRBJ1-6; TRBD1 might be the D (5 bases). Trimming removed 4 bases at V and 5 bases at J, with 18 bases between. CDR1 is LGHNA, CDR2 YSLEER, per germline. CDR3 length: 17 residues. The CDR3 coding sequence is TGCGCCAGCAGCCCTGAACCCTCAGGGTCGAATAATTCACCCCTCCACTTT. This encodes CASSPEPSGSNNSPLHF.

CDR3 protein: CASSKPDQETQYF. Here the CDR3 DNA reads TGCGCCAGCAGTAAGCCGGACCAAGAGACCCAGTACTTC. This chain uses TRBV5-1 with TRBJ2-5; D not resolved. V lost 5 bases to trimming and J lost 0 bases, with 8 bases between them. Germline-derived CDR1 and CDR2 are SGHRS and YFSETQ. The CDR3 covers 13 residues.

The rearrangement joins TRBV4-1 to TRBJ2-7; 9 bases map to TRBD2. V shed 0 bases and J 3 bases; nucleotides not matched to a gene: 6. Germline lookup yields CDR1 MGHRA and CDR2 YSYEKL. CDR3 length: 16 amino acids. The CDR3 region has the DNA TGCGCCAGCAGCCAAGAACCCACAGCGGGAGGCTACGAGCAGTACTTC. Residues: CASSQEPTAGGYEQYF.

CDR3 bases: TGCGCCAGCAGCTTCACTAGCGAGTCCCCGAGCCACAATGAGCAGTTCTTC. This encodes CASSFTSESPSHNEQFF. The chain couples TRBV5-1 to TRBJ2-1; TRBD2 agrees at 7 bases. The V segment lost 2 bases and the J segment 5 bases; nucleotides outside the gene matches: 13. The V gene's germline CDR1 is SGHRS and CDR2 YFSETQ. The CDR3 is 17 amino acids.

This rearrangement joins TRBV5-8 to TRBJ1-1; no definite D call. Germline V gene data show CDR1 as SGHTS and CDR2 as YDEGEE. Trimming cost V 5 bases and J 3 bases, with 8 bases left between them. The CDR3 is 12 amino acids. The CDR3 spells CASRGSYTEAFF. CDR3 coding DNA: TGTGCCAGCAGGGGCTCGTACACTGAAGCTTTCTTT.

As DNA, the CDR3 is TGTGCCAGCCAGCCCCGGGCTAGCGGGAGGATTGATGAGCAGTTCTTC. Translation: CASQPRASGRIDEQFF. This chain joins TRBV19 and TRBJ2-1; 11 bases are a match to TRBD2. In germline, CDR1 is LNHDA, CDR2 SQIVND (reference sequence). J was trimmed by 8 bases and V by 9 bases; bases with no gene match: 15. CDR3 length: 16 amino acids.

This chain uses TRBV19 with TRBJ2-1; TRBD1 matches 8 bases. This CDR3 comprises 15 residues. Trimming took 3 bases from V and 6 from J; bases not matched to a gene: 7. Looked up from germline, CDR1 is LNHDA and CDR2 is SQIVND (reference sequence). The CDR3 nucleotides are TGTGCCAGTAGTATCCCCGGGACAGGCAGCAATGAGCAGTTCTTC. Amino acids: CASSIPGTGSNEQFF.

The chain has TRBV7-9 and TRBJ2-3; TRBD1 matches at 10 bases. The length of the CDR3 is 15 residues. The junction had 6 bases not matched to a gene; V was cut back by 5 bases and J by 4 bases. Germline V CDR1 and CDR2: SEHNR, FQNEAQ (reference sequence). The CDR3 sequence: CASSPPGQGPDTQYF. CDR3 sequence (DNA): TGTGCCAGCAGCCCCCCGGGACAGGGGCCAGATACGCAGTATTTT.

V and J are TRBV5-1 and TRBJ1-2; D call uncertain. The CDR3 has 15 amino acids. Germline loops: CDR1 SGHRS, CDR2 YFSETQ. V dropped 0 bases and J dropped 2 bases, with 11 bases sitting between them. CDR3 sequence: CASSLEAGTNYGYTF. The CDR3, as DNA: TGCGCCAGCAGCTTGGAGGCAGGAACAAACTATGGCTACACCTTC.

The chain recombines TRBV5-1 with TRBJ1-1; no definite D call. The CDR3 is 13 amino acids. Germline loops: CDR1 SGHRS, CDR2 YFSETQ. The germline V and J ends were trimmed by 1 base and 3 bases, with 7 bases remaining between them. This CDR3 is CASSLTEYTEAFF. CDR3 DNA: TGCGCCAGCAGCTTGACAGAGTACACTGAAGCTTTCTTT. Full variable domain (remainder filled in from reference TRBV5-1 and TRBJ1-1): KAGVTQTPRYLIKTRGQQVTLSCSPISGHRSVSWYQQTPGQGLQFLFEYFSETQRNKGNFPGRFSGRQFSNSRSEMNVSTLELGDSALYLCASSLTEYTEAFFGQGTRLTVV.

The V and J genes are TRBV2 and TRBJ2-3, with 7 positions matching TRBD2. With 6 bases clipped from V and 1 base from J, the junction kept 10 bases outside the gene matches. The CDR3 is made up of 16 amino acids. Per the germline V gene, CDR1 is SNHLY and CDR2 is FYNNEI. The CDR3 region has the DNA TGTGCCAGCAGCACTTCTCGACTAGCTGGCACAGATACGCAGTATTTT. Translated, it gives CASSTSRLAGTDTQYF. Looking up the rest from reference TRBV2 and TRBJ2-3 gives the full variable domain: EPEVTQTPSHQVTQMGQEVILRCVPISNHLYFYWYRQILGQKVEFLVSFYNNEISEKSEIFDDQFSVERPDGSNFTLKIRSTKLEDSAMYFCASSTSRLAGTDTQYFGPGTRLTVL.

CDR3 nucleotide sequence: TGTGCCATCAGTGAGGAGGATACTGAAGCTTTCTTT. It encodes CAISEEDTEAFF. The chain combines TRBV10-3 with TRBJ1-1, with no clear D. Deletions cut 2 bases from V and 5 bases from J, with 6 bases between. The CDR3 has 12 amino acids. The germline V gene encodes CDR1 ENHRY and CDR2 SYGVKD.

Here the CDR3 DNA reads TGTGCCAGCAGCCACCCTCAGGGCAACACTGAAGCTTTCTTT. Its translation: CASSHPQGNTEAFF. The chain joins TRBV7-9 to TRBJ1-1; D perhaps matches TRBD1 (5 bases). V dropped 5 bases and J dropped 2 bases, with 12 bases sitting between them. Germline V CDR1 and CDR2: SEHNR, FQNEAQ (reference sequence). The CDR3 totals 14 residues.

V gene TRBV7-8 combines with J gene TRBJ2-3, with TRBD2 identical over 10 bases. Germline trimming cut 0 bases from V and 1 base from J; bases unmatched to any gene: 7. The CDR3 is made up of 18 amino acids. Looked up from germline, CDR1 is SGHVS and CDR2 is FQNEAQ. The CDR3 DNA sequence: TGTGCCAGCAGCTTAGCGACAAGAGCGGGAGGGGGCACAGATACGCAGTATTTT. Its translation: CASSLATRAGGGTDTQYF.

This chain connects TRBV28 to TRBJ2-7; 11 nucleotides agree with TRBD2. With V trimmed by 6 bases and J by 4 bases, 8 bases remained unmatched. The germline V gene encodes CDR1 MDHEN and CDR2 SYDVKM. This CDR3 has 15 amino acids. CDR3 loop: CASSFASGGSYEQYF. CDR3 DNA: TGTGCCAGCAGCTTTGCTAGCGGGGGGTCTTACGAGCAGTACTTC.

A single count supports this clone. V gene TRBV18 combines with J gene TRBJ2-5; D is perhaps TRBD2 (5 bases). Trimming left V 6 bases short and J 2 bases short, with 16 bases between. The CDR3 is made up of 15 amino acids. Germline CDR1 KGHSH, CDR2 LQKENI. The CDR3 here is CASSPRANLQETQYF. DNA of the CDR3: TGTGCCAGCTCTCCGCGGGCCAACCTTCAAGAGACCCAGTACTTC.